The present TCR beta chain was sequenced within a study of blood T cells in healthy people across ages. Germline lookup yields CDR1 LGHDT and CDR2 YNNKEL (reference sequence). Trimming cost V 3 bases and J 0 bases, with 9 bases left between them. The CDR3 totals 14 residues. A J-beta primer mix and a sample-barcoded 5' primer were used in a second PCR of about 7 to 11 cycles. TCRdb analysed the 5' RACE reads with MiXCR anew, one entry per CDR3 protein. The sample lists over 950,000 distinct CDR3 sequences; about 53% were seen once. Study-level points and caveats: Any conclusive comparison of naive versus antigen-experienced cells was prevented by using unsorted PBMCs.

About this clonotype: Its matching antigen is unknown.

The sequence was obtained from a woman aged 55-75 years in good health. The V and J genes are TRBV3-1 and TRBJ2-7, with a tentative D call TRBD2 (6 bases). The sample was blood. CDR3 amino acids: CASSQSSASYEQYF. The CDR3 DNA sequence: TGTGCCAGCAGCCAGTCTAGCGCCTCCTACGAGCAGTACTTC.